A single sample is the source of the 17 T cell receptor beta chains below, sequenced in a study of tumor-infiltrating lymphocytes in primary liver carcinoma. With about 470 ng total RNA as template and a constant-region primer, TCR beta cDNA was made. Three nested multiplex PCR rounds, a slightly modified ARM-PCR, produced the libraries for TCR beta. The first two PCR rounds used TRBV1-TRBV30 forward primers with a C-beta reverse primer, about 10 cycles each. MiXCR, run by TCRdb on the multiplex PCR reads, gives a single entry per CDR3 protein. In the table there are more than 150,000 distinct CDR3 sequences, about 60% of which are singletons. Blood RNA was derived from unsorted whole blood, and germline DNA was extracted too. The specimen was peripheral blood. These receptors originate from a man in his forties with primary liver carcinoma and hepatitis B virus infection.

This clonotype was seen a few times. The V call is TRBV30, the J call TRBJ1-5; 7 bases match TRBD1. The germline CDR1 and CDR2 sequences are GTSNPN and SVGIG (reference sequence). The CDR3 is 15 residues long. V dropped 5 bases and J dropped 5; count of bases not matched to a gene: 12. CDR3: CAWRPRTGLYQPQHF. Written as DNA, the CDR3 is TGTGCCTGGCGCCCAAGGACAGGCCTCTATCAGCCCCAGCATTTT. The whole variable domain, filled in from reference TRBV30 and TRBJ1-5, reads SQTIHQWPATLVQPVGSPLSLECTVEGTSNPNLYWYRQAAGRGLQLLFYSVGIGQISSEVPQNLSASRPQDRQFILSSKKLLLSDSGFYLCAWRPRTGLYQPQHFGDGTRLSIL.

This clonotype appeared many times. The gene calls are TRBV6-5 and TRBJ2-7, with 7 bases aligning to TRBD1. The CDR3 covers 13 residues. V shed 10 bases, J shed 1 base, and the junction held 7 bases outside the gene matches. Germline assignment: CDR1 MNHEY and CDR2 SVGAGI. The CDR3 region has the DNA TGTGCCACCACCCCGACAGGGTCCTACGAGCAGTACTTC. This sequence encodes CATTPTGSYEQYF.

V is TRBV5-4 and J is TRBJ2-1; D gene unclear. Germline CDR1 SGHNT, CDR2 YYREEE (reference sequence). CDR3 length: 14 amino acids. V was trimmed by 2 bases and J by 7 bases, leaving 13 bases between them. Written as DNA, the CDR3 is TGTGCCAGCAGCTTAGGTTTAGCAGAGAATGAGCAGTTCTTC. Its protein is CASSLGLAENEQFF.

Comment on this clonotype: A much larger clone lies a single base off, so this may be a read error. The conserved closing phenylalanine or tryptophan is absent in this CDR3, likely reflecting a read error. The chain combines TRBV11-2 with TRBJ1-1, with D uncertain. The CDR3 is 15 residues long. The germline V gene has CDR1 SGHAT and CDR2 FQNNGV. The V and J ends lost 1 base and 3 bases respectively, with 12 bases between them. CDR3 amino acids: CASSLVGPPDTEAFL. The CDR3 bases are TGTGCCAGCAGCTTAGTGGGTCCACCGGACACTGAAGCTTTCTTA.

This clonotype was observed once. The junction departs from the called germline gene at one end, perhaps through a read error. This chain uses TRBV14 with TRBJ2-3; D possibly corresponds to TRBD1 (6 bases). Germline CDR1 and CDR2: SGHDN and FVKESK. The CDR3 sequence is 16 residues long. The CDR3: CANSPLGTGKTDTQYF. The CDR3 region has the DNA TGTGCCAACAGCCCGCTAGGAACAGGGAAGACAGATACGCAGTATTTT.

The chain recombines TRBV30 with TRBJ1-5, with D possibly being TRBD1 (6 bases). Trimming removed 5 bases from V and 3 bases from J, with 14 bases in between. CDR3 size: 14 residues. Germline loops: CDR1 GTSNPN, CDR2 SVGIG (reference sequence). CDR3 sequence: CAWDRTWNNQPQHF. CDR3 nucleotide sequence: TGTGCCTGGGACAGGACATGGAACAATCAGCCCCAGCATTTT.

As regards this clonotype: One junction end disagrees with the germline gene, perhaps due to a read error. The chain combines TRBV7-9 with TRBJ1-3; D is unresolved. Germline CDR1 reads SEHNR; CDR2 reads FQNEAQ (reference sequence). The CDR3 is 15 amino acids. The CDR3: CASSSRTVSGDTIYF. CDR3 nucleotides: TGTGCCAGCAGCTCCCGCACAGTCTCTGGAGACACCATATATTTT.

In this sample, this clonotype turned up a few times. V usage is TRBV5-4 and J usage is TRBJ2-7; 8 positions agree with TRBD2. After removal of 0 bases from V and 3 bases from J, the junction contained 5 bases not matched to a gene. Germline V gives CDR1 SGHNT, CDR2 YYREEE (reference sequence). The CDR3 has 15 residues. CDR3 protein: CASSLAIAGSYEQYF. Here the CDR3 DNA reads TGTGCCAGCAGCTTGGCCATAGCGGGGAGCTACGAGCAGTACTTC. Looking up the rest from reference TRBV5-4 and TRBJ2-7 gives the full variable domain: ETGVTQSPTHLIKTRGQQVTLRCSSQSGHNTVSWYQQALGQGPQFIFQYYREEENGRGNFPPRFSGLQFPNYSSELNVNALELDDSALYLCASSLAIAGSYEQYFGPGTRLTVT.

The CDR3 DNA reads TGTGCCAGCCTAGCGGGAGAGACAGATACGCAGTATTTT. Residues: CASLAGETDTQYF. V usage is TRBV6-2 or TRBV6-3 and J usage is TRBJ2-3; 10 positions match TRBD2. Trimming at V came to 8 bases and at J to 3 bases, leaving 2 bases not matched to a gene. The CDR3 totals 13 residues. Germline V gene sequence: CDR1 MNHEY, CDR2 SVGEGT.

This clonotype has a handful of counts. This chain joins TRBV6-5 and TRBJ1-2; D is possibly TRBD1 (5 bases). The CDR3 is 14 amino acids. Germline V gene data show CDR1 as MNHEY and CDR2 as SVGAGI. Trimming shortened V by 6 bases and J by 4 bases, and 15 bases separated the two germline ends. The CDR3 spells CASRPSGPGYGYTF. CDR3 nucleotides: TGTGCCAGCAGGCCCTCGGGACCGGGCTATGGCTACACCTTC.

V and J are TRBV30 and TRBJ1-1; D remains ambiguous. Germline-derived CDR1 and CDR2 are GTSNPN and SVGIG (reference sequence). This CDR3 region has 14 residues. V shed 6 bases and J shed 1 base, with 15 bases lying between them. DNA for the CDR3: TGTGCCTGCCCGGCAGTGAGGGAGAACACTGAAGCTTTCTTT. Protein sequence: CACPAVRENTEAFF.

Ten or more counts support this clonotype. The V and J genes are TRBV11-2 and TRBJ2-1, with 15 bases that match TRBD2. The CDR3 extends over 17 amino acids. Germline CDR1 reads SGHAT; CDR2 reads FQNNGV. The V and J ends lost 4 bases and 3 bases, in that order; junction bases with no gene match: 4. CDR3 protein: CASSSGLAGGFYNEQFF. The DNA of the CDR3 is TGTGCCAGCAGCTCCGGACTAGCGGGAGGGTTCTACAATGAGCAGTTCTTC.

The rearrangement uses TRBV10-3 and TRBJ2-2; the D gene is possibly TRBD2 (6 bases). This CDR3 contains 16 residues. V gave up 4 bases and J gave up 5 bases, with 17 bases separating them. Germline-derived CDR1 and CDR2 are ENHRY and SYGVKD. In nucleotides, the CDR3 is TGTGCCATCAGTGCAACCGGGACTCTAACAACCGGGGAGCTGTTTTTT. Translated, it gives CAISATGTLTTGELFF.

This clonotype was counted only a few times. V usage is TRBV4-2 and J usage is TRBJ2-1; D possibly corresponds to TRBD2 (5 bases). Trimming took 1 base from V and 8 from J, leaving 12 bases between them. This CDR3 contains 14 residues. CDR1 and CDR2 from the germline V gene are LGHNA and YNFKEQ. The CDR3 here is CASSQVPGIDEQFF. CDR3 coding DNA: TGTGCCAGCAGCCAAGTCCCGGGAATCGATGAGCAGTTCTTC.

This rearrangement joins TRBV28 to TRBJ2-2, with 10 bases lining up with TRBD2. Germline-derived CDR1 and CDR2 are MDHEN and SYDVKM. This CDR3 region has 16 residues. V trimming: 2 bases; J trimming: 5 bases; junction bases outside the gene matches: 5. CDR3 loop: CASSLALAGGTGELFF. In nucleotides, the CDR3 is TGTGCCAGCAGTTTAGCATTAGCGGGGGGAACCGGGGAGCTGTTTTTT.

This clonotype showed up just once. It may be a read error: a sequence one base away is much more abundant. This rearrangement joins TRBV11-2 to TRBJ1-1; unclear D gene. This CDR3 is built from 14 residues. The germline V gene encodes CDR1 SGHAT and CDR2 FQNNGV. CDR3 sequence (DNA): TGTGTCAGCAGTTCTGCAGGACCGAACACTGAAGCTTTCTTT. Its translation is CVSSSAGPNTEAFF.

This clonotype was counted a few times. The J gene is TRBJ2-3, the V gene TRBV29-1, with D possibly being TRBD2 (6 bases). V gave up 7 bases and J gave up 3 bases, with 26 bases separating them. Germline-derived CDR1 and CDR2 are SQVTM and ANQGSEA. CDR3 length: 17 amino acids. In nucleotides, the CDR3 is TGCAGCGCGGGGGATCTAGCATGGGGAGGTGGAACAGATACGCAGTATTTT. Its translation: CSAGDLAWGGGTDTQYF.